Below, 22 T cell receptor beta chains from the same sample are listed, as sequenced in a study of T cells in Graves' hyperthyroidism and ophthalmopathy. What was amplified from RNA transcripts were TCR beta CDR3 regions. The HTBI primer set drove a first-round RT-PCR of the TCR CDR3. TCRdb re-analysed the multiplex PCR reads in MiXCR, keeping a single row per CDR3 protein. The sample carries hundreds of thousands of distinct CDR3 sequences, roughly 15% recorded once. Sequenced input: blood. These receptors were collected from a young woman with Graves' hyperthyroidism.

Ten or more counts support this clonotype. The CDR3, as DNA: TGCAGTGCCCTCCTCCGGCAGTACACTGAAGCTTTCTTT. Its protein is CSALLRQYTEAFF. The rearrangement joins TRBV20-1 to TRBJ1-1; D not resolved. The length of the CDR3 is 13 residues. CDR1 is DFQATT, CDR2 SNEGSKA, per germline (reference sequence). V gave up 6 bases and J gave up 3 bases, with 14 bases separating them.

This chain joins TRBV24-1 and TRBJ2-7; 9 nucleotides align to TRBD1. The CDR3 consists of 19 residues. Trimming at V came to 3 bases and at J to 2 bases, leaving 16 bases not matched to a gene. Germline CDR1 KGHDR, CDR2 SFDVKD. The CDR3 DNA follows: TGTGCCACCAGTGATCCCCACCCCCCGCCGGGACAGGGAACCTACGAGCAGTACTTC. It specifies CATSDPHPPPGQGTYEQYF.

The chain recombines TRBV7-2 with TRBJ2-5; no clear D. Germline V gene sequence: CDR1 SGHTA, CDR2 FQGNSA. V lost 2 bases, J lost 6 bases, and 10 bases lay in between. CDR3 length equals 13 residues. DNA of the CDR3: TGTGCCAGCAGCTTAACGTCGGTTCAGACCCAGTACTTC. Its protein product is CASSLTSVQTQYF.

This clonotype was seen at least ten times. J is TRBJ2-3 and V is TRBV30, with D tentatively TRBD1 (5 bases). Trimming took 2 bases from V and 2 from J, leaving 11 bases between them. The germline gives CDR1 GTSNPN, CDR2 SVGIG (reference sequence). The CDR3 runs 14 residues. CDR3 sequence (DNA): TGTGCCTGGAGTATCCAGGGTACCACAGATACGCAGTATTTT. This translates into CAWSIQGTTDTQYF.

The chain uses TRBV7-3 and TRBJ1-1, with 7 bases fitting TRBD1. The CDR3 spans 16 residues. V lost 5 bases and J lost 2; bases outside the gene matches: 11. The germline CDR1 and CDR2 sequences are SGHTA and FQGTGA. DNA for the CDR3: TGTGCCAGCAGCCAGGGGGTGACAGGCCCAAACACTGAAGCTTTCTTT. It is translated as CASSQGVTGPNTEAFF.

In regard to this clonotype: This may arise from a read error, as a much more abundant clone is one base away. Here the CDR3 omits its conserved ending phenylalanine or tryptophan, so a read error is the likely source. The V and J genes are TRBV5-5 and TRBJ2-1; 8 nucleotides line up with TRBD2. The CDR3 extends over 16 amino acids. Germline values: CDR1 SGHKS, CDR2 YYEKEE (reference sequence). This CDR3 is CASSQALAGPYNEQFS. The CDR3 DNA sequence: TGCGCCAGCAGCCAAGCCTTAGCGGGACCTTACAATGAGCAGTTCTCC.

There are many counts of this clonotype. The chain combines TRBV12-3 or TRBV12-4 with TRBJ1-5, with D perhaps TRBD1 (5 bases). The CDR3 runs to 16 residues. V shed 6 bases and J shed 5 bases, with 20 bases lying between them. The CDR3 nucleotides read TGTGCCAGCAGCTCCTACACGGGGCTGGGTGATCAGCCCCAGCATTTT. It specifies CASSSYTGLGDQPQHF.

This clonotype was counted many times. This chain joins TRBV7-9 and TRBJ2-7, with 11 nucleotides matching TRBD1. Germline V gene sequence: CDR1 SEHNR, CDR2 FQNEAQ (reference sequence). The CDR3 is made up of 16 amino acids. V shed 2 bases and J 6 bases; nucleotides not matched to a gene: 9. DNA for the CDR3: TGTGCCAGCAGCTTAATAGGACAGGGGGCGATAGGCGAGCAGTACTTC. This encodes CASSLIGQGAIGEQYF.

This clonotype has a count of ten or more. The CDR3 loop is CASREGTVATNEKLFF. The CDR3 DNA is TGCGCCAGCAGAGAAGGGACGGTTGCAACTAATGAAAAACTGTTTTTT. The chain recombines TRBV5-1 with TRBJ1-4; maybe TRBD1 (5 bases). There are 16 residues in the CDR3. The germline V gene encodes CDR1 SGHRS and CDR2 YFSETQ. V lost 5 bases and J lost 0, with 14 bases in between.

This clonotype was recorded many times. The chain combines TRBV6-1 with TRBJ2-5, with TRBD1 matching 9 bases. The CDR3 length is 16 residues. V dropped 7 bases and J dropped 2; count of bases not matched to a gene: 11. Germline V lookup: CDR1 MNHNS, CDR2 SASEGT. CDR3 region: CASNPDRGLAQETQYF. The DNA for the CDR3 is TGTGCCAGCAACCCGGACAGGGGCCTCGCGCAAGAGACCCAGTACTTC.

The rearrangement uses TRBV20-1 and TRBJ2-1, with TRBD1 matching over 11 bases. CDR3 length equals 16 residues. V trimming: 0 bases; J trimming: 4 bases; junction bases outside the gene matches: 5. CDR1 is DFQATT and CDR2 is SNEGSKA in the germline V gene (reference sequence). CDR3 sequence: CSARDQGTGGYNEQFF. The CDR3 nucleotides are TGCAGTGCTAGAGATCAGGGGACAGGGGGGTACAATGAGCAGTTCTTC.

The genes are TRBV2 and TRBJ1-1; no definite D call. The germline V and J ends were trimmed by 6 bases and 4 bases, with 9 bases remaining between them. Germline-derived CDR1 and CDR2 are SNHLY and FYNNEI. This CDR3 has 12 amino acids. Here the CDR3 reads CASRAPSTEAFF. The DNA of the CDR3 is TGTGCCAGCAGAGCCCCGAGCACTGAAGCTTTCTTT. The full variable domain, rest sourced from reference TRBV2 and TRBJ1-1, is EPEVTQTPSHQVTQMGQEVILRCVPISNHLYFYWYRQILGQKVEFLVSFYNNEISEKSEIFDDQFSVERPDGSNFTLKIRSTKLEDSAMYFCASRAPSTEAFFGQGTRLTVV.

This clonotype showed up many times. The chain combines TRBV11-2 with TRBJ2-7; D remains ambiguous. Germline V gene lookup returns CDR1 SGHAT and CDR2 FQNNGV. The ends were cut back, 0 bases at V and 5 bases at J, with 11 bases in the middle. This CDR3 comprises 14 residues. CDR3 loop: CASSLDPASDEQYF. CDR3 nucleotide sequence: TGTGCCAGCAGCTTAGACCCAGCGAGCGACGAGCAGTACTTC. Filled out from reference TRBV11-2 and TRBJ2-7, the complete variable domain reads EAGVAQSPRYKIIEKRQSVAFWCNPISGHATLYWYQQILGQGPKLLIQFQNNGVVDDSQLPKDRFSAERLKGVDSTLKIQPAKLEDSAVYLCASSLDPASDEQYFGPGTRLTVT.

The V call is TRBV12-3 or TRBV12-4, the J call TRBJ2-1; TRBD2 matches 10 bases. Germline trimming cut 6 bases from V and 5 bases from J; bases unmatched to any gene: 16. The CDR3 has 18 residues. The CDR3 is CASRASGSVLSYDNEQFF. As DNA, the CDR3 is TGTGCCAGCAGGGCTAGCGGGAGCGTCCTCTCCTACGACAATGAGCAGTTCTTC.

The V and J genes are TRBV5-1 and TRBJ2-5; 9 bases align to TRBD1. The V and J ends lost 4 bases and 2 bases, in that order; junction bases with no gene match: 9. Germline CDR1 reads SGHRS; CDR2 reads YFSETQ. The CDR3 contains 16 residues. The CDR3 nucleotides read TGCGCCAGCAGCCCCACTACAGGGGGCGATCAAGAGACCCAGTACTTC. This encodes CASSPTTGGDQETQYF.

In its sample, this clonotype was seen many times. The gene calls are TRBV7-9 and TRBJ2-5, with D possibly being TRBD2 (5 bases). Germline V gene lookup returns CDR1 SEHNR and CDR2 FQNEAQ (reference sequence). V was shortened by 0 bases and J by 5 bases, with 13 bases between the two germline ends. The CDR3 is 15 residues long. This CDR3 is CASSLAPTRGETQYF. In DNA form, the CDR3 reads TGTGCCAGCAGCTTAGCGCCGACCAGAGGGGAGACCCAGTACTTC.

This clonotype was picked up a small number of times. This sequence joins TRBV5-6 and TRBJ2-7, with D maybe TRBD2 (6 bases). The V and J ends lost 2 bases and 2 bases respectively, with 14 bases between them. Germline V lookup: CDR1 SGHDT, CDR2 YYEEEE. The CDR3 runs 15 residues. CDR3 DNA sequence: TGTGCCAGCAGCTTCTGGGGGGACCGAACCTACGAGCAGTACTTC. Amino acid sequence: CASSFWGDRTYEQYF.

Many counts were recorded for this clonotype. The chain combines TRBV11-3 with TRBJ2-3; TRBD2 matches at 10 bases. Germline values: CDR1 SGHNT, CDR2 YENEEA. The CDR3 consists of 16 residues. The V gene end was trimmed by 4 bases and the J gene end by 0 bases; junction bases not matched to a gene: 4. The CDR3 DNA reads as TGTGCCAGCAGCTCCGGGACTAGCGAGAGCACAGATACGCAGTATTTT. Its translation: CASSSGTSESTDTQYF.

The table lists this clonotype with many counts. This chain links TRBV11-2 with TRBJ2-2; perhaps TRBD1 as D (7 bases). With 4 bases removed from V and 1 base from J, the gap between germline ends came to 28 bases. CDR3 size: 21 residues. Germline V gene sequence: CDR1 SGHAT, CDR2 FQNNGV. CDR3 bases: TGTGCCAGCAGCTCCAGTGGGGTGGAGGGGGCGTCCTCCTTGAACACCGGGGAGCTGTTTTTT. Residues: CASSSSGVEGASSLNTGELFF.

This clonotype was found a few times. The rearrangement links TRBV13 to TRBJ1-2; 7 bases fit TRBD1. This CDR3 is 15 amino acids long. CDR1 PRHDT and CDR2 FYEKMQ come from the germline V gene (reference sequence). Unmatched junction bases numbered 9, after V lost 5 bases and J lost 3 bases. The CDR3 bases are TGTGCCAGCAGCACAAACCCAGGGGGTGACTATGGCTACACCTTC. Its translation is CASSTNPGGDYGYTF.

The table lists this clonotype with a few counts. The chain carries TRBV6-2 or TRBV6-3 and TRBJ2-1; 8 bases map to TRBD2. CDR3 length: 14 residues. Trimming cost V 5 bases and J 14 bases; bases outside gene matches: 14. Germline CDR1 and CDR2: MNHEY and SVGEGT. The CDR3 loop is CASSQAVGSGLEFF. The CDR3 DNA is TGTGCCAGCAGTCAAGCCGTGGGATCGGGACTAGAGTTCTTC.

This clonotype was observed at least ten times. This rearrangement joins TRBV11-3 to TRBJ2-1, with 7 bases fitting TRBD1. Unmatched junction bases numbered 9, after V lost 1 base and J lost 0 bases. Germline loops: CDR1 SGHNT, CDR2 YENEEA. The CDR3 is made up of 18 amino acids. The CDR3 protein is CASSLVAGGFSSYNEQFF. For the CDR3, the DNA is TGTGCCAGCAGCTTAGTTGCAGGGGGTTTCAGCTCCTACAATGAGCAGTTCTTC.